The source of this T cell receptor beta chain is a study of T cell repertoires in cytomegalovirus infection (dated by TCRdb to the late 2010s). About the full investigation: The HLA type of each donor mattered for the analysis, because public TCR beta signatures pointed to carriage of CMV infection along with the matching HLA type. Overall results and qualifications from the work: Cumulative frequency of public TCR beta family members discriminated carriers of CMV infection plus the relevant HLA type in this cohort and an independent approximately 350-donor cohort. In the ex vivo response, HLA-C-restricted CMV-specific TCR beta clonotypes were dominant, and in two of eight donors the single most frequent clonotype came from this HLA-C-restricted group.

The sequencer was an Illumina HiSeq 1500. Using fastp trimming at Q25 and MiXCR clonotype assembly, TCRdb reanalyzed the public sequencing data and kept in-frame beta chains. Here each entry gathers all rows of one CDR3 protein and keeps the most common genes and DNA. For this sample the table gives approximately 500,000 distinct CDR3 sequences, of which about 10% were detected only once. The ten top clones hold roughly 10% of the sample. With respect to this clonotype: This clone's antigen is unknown. No quality values exist for individual bases; no much larger clone is one base distant.

The CDR3 numbers 14 residues from cysteine through phenylalanine. The kept DNA is CDR3 alone, 42 bases in frame from the first base. V was cut back by 4 bases and J by 0 bases, leaving a gap of 10 bases between them. Via the germline V gene, CDR1 is SGHRS and CDR2 YFSETQ. The chain is encoded by TRBV5-1 joined to TRBJ1-2, with a tentative D gene TRBD1 over 6 matching bases. This clonotype was obtained from a human donor in good health (CMV status not recorded). Some clones in this sample may be carry-over from other donors' samples. Sequencing was carried out using PBMCs. DNA sequence: TGCGCCAGCAGCATGGACAGTACTAACTATGGCTACACCTTC. This is translated as CASSMDSTNYGYTF.